This T cell receptor (beta chain) is from a study of human T cells and chemical hapten exposure. Study background: After 6 days, upper back 0.01% DPC patch tests were scored.

This clonotype showed up just once. Time point indicated: patch test 1, 2 weeks after DPC sensitization. Indicated treatment: therapeutic diphenylcyclopropenone sensitization with weekly scalp DPC. Unfractionated whole blood was the source from which total RNA was extracted. MiXCR, applied by TCRdb to the RACE reads, yields one record per CDR3 protein. The table includes 350,000 or so distinct CDR3 sequences, around 6.9% detected once. This specimen consisted of whole blood, obtained in connection with sensitization to the hapten diphenylcyclopropenone (DPC). The receptor was derived from a woman younger than 35 with alopecia areata. Some clones in this sample may be carry-over from other donors' samples.

The chain's CDR3 is CSVTESTDTQYF. CDR3 nucleotide sequence: TGCAGCGTGACAGAATCCACAGATACGCAGTATTTT. The chain links TRBV29-1 to TRBJ2-3; D perhaps matches TRBD1 (5 bases). The V and J ends lost 6 bases and 2 bases respectively, with 9 bases between them. CDR3 length: 12 residues. Germline CDR1 reads SQVTM; CDR2 reads ANQGSEA.